This passage covers 16 T cell receptor beta chains from one sample sequenced in a study of T cells in tuberculosis. Sequencing was performed with immunoSEQ multiplex PCR; in TCRdb, only in-frame clones are kept and a portion is missing. The table records 24,000 or so clones, just under 97% of them present only once. Sequenced sample: PBMCs. The receptors come from a donor between 5 and 29 years old with latent tuberculosis or without tuberculosis infection.

The genes are TRBV30 and TRBJ2-2, with D possibly TRBD2 on 6 matching bases. Per germline, CDR1 GTSNPN and CDR2 SVGIG (reference sequence). This CDR3 is built from 15 residues. The germline V and J ends were trimmed by 4 bases and 4 bases, with 16 bases remaining between them. CDR3 in DNA: TGTGCCTGGAACCCCGCCGCCGGGGGCACCGGGGAGCTGTTTTTT. It encodes CAWNPAAGGTGELFF.

V is TRBV7-2 and J is TRBJ2-1; 12 bases agree with TRBD2. The germline CDR1 and CDR2 sequences are SGHTA and FQGNSA. V lost 1 base, J lost 4 bases, and 5 bases stayed unmatched. The CDR3 loop spans 17 amino acids. This chain's CDR3 is CASSLELAGGPYNEQFF. As DNA, the CDR3 is TGTGCCAGCAGCTTAGAACTAGCGGGGGGCCCTTACAATGAGCAGTTCTTC. Full variable domain (remainder filled in from reference TRBV7-2 and TRBJ2-1): GAGVSQSPSNKVTEKGKDVELRCDPISGHTALYWYRQSLGQGLEFLIYFQGNSAPDKSGLPSDRFSAERTGGSVSTLTIQRTQQEDSAVYLCASSLELAGGPYNEQFFGPGTRLTVL.

J is TRBJ2-5 and V is TRBV10-3, with 8 nucleotides matching TRBD2. Germline CDR1 is ENHRY and CDR2 is SYGVKD. Losses at the gene ends were 4 bases for V and 7 bases for J; bases not matched to a gene: 2. The CDR3 spans 12 residues. The chain's CDR3 is CAISASGGTQYF. CDR3 bases: TGTGCCATCAGTGCGAGCGGGGGGACCCAGTACTTC.

The chain couples TRBV6-5 to TRBJ1-1, with 7 bases aligning to TRBD1. V was clipped by 2 bases and J by 5 bases; unmatched bases: 2. This CDR3 is 13 amino acids long. CDR1 is MNHEY, CDR2 SVGAGI, per germline. The chain's CDR3 is CASSYQTGTEAFF. The CDR3 DNA reads as TGTGCCAGCAGTTACCAGACAGGGACTGAAGCTTTCTTT.

The V call is TRBV29-1, the J call TRBJ1-1; TRBD1 might be the D (6 bases). This CDR3 region has 9 residues. The V gene's germline CDR1 is SQVTM and CDR2 ANQGSEA. The V end was cut by 6 bases, the J end by 9 bases, with 8 bases between. CDR3 DNA: TGCAGCGTCGGACAGAAAGCTTTCTTT. It specifies CSVGQKAFF.

The chain uses TRBV12-5 and TRBJ2-3; 8 bases agree with TRBD2. In germline, CDR1 is LGHNT, CDR2 FRNRAP. Germline trimming cut 6 bases from V and 8 bases from J; bases unmatched to any gene: 13. The CDR3 is made up of 15 amino acids. CDR3 sequence (DNA): TGTGCTAGTGGACGTCCCGGGACTAGTTTGGGTACGCAGTATTTT. This translates into CASGRPGTSLGTQYF.

CDR3 in amino acids: CAWSVPTGGAETQYF. The CDR3 DNA sequence: TGTGCCTGGAGTGTACCCACAGGGGGCGCGGAGACCCAGTACTTC. This chain uses TRBV30 with TRBJ2-5, with TRBD1 matching 9 bases. The germline CDR1 and CDR2 sequences are GTSNPN and SVGIG (reference sequence). With 0 bases clipped from V and 5 bases from J, the junction kept 7 bases outside the gene matches. The CDR3 extends over 15 amino acids. The complete variable domain, with remaining parts taken from reference TRBV30 and TRBJ2-5, reads SQTIHQWPATLVQPVGSPLSLECTVEGTSNPNLYWYRQAAGRGLQLLFYSVGIGQISSEVPQNLSASRPQDRQFILSSKKLLLSDSGFYLCAWSVPTGGAETQYFGPGTRLLVL.

This sequence joins TRBV5-8 and TRBJ2-3, with D possibly matching TRBD2 (6 bases). V lost 5 bases and J 1 base, leaving 14 bases between the germline ends. Germline lookup yields CDR1 SGHTS and CDR2 YDEGEE. The CDR3 totals 15 residues. In DNA, the CDR3 is TGTGCCAGCAGAGCGCGGGACTTTCGCACAGATACGCAGTATTTT. This sequence encodes CASRARDFRTDTQYF.

The CDR3 sequence is CASSEGLHRGPPGYTF. The CDR3 nucleotides are TGTGCCAGCAGTGAAGGCCTTCACAGGGGGCCACCGGGCTACACCTTC. The chain has TRBV6-1 and TRBJ1-2; 9 bases are shared with TRBD1. J lost 8 bases, V lost 1 base, and 11 bases had no gene match. CDR3 length equals 16 residues. Germline loops: CDR1 MNHNS, CDR2 SASEGT.

The gene calls are TRBV9 and TRBJ2-5; possibly TRBD2 for D (6 bases). Trimming took 0 bases from V and 5 from J, leaving 14 bases between them. CDR3 size: 15 residues. CDR1 is SGDLS, CDR2 YYNGEE, per germline. The CDR3 here is CASSVGPSEGETQYF. CDR3 DNA sequence: TGTGCCAGCAGCGTAGGCCCTAGCGAAGGGGAGACCCAGTACTTC.

This sequence joins TRBV11-3 and TRBJ2-1, with a weak D call TRBD2 (5 bases). Germline V gene data show CDR1 as SGHNT and CDR2 as YENEEA. Trimming removed 5 bases at V and 4 bases at J, with 9 bases between. CDR3 length: 13 amino acids. CDR3 sequence reads: CASSRTHYNEQFF. In nucleotides, the CDR3 is TGTGCCAGCAGCCGGACTCATTACAATGAGCAGTTCTTC.

J is TRBJ2-3 and V is TRBV20-1; D ambiguous. The CDR3 has 11 residues. Germline-derived CDR1 and CDR2 are DFQATT and SNEGSKA (reference sequence). V dropped 5 bases and J dropped 6 bases, with 9 bases sitting between them. CDR3 DNA: TGCAGTGCTGAGTGGTTGGATACGCAGTATTTT. Translation gives CSAEWLDTQYF.

J is TRBJ2-1 and V is TRBV19; 10 bases are shared with TRBD2. With 8 bases clipped from V and 3 bases from J, the junction kept 7 bases outside the gene matches. Germline assignment: CDR1 LNHDA and CDR2 SQIVND (reference sequence). This CDR3 contains 15 residues. DNA for the CDR3: TGTGCCAGTTCGACCGGGACTAGCGTCTACAATGAGCAGTTCTTC. As protein: CASSTGTSVYNEQFF.

The J gene is TRBJ2-7, the V gene TRBV7-6; possible D gene TRBD2, 6 bases. This CDR3 spans 13 amino acids. The germline gives CDR1 SGHVS, CDR2 FNYEAQ. V lost 3 bases, J lost 4 bases, and 10 bases lay in between. The CDR3 region has the DNA TGTGCCAGCAGCTTTGGGACTTTATACGAGCAGTACTTC. Its protein product is CASSFGTLYEQYF.

This clone was recorded only once. The rearrangement uses TRBV6-6 and TRBJ1-4, with 8 nucleotides matching TRBD1. Looked up from germline, CDR1 is MNHNY and CDR2 is SVGAGI (reference sequence). CDR3 length: 15 residues. V lost 2 bases to trimming and J lost 5 bases; unmatched junction nucleotides: 4. CDR3 DNA sequence: TGTGCCAGCAGTTACCAGGACAGGGCCAATGAAAAACTGTTTTTT. Encoded protein: CASSYQDRANEKLFF.

This rearrangement joins TRBV6-5 to TRBJ1-4; 10 bases match TRBD1. J gave up 8 bases and V 5 bases, and 5 bases lay outside the gene matches. CDR1 MNHEY and CDR2 SVGAGI come from the germline V gene. This CDR3 is built from 14 residues. CDR3 protein: CASSPGQGREKLFF. Written as DNA, the CDR3 is TGTGCCAGCAGTCCGGGACAGGGGCGGGAAAAACTGTTTTTT.